The source of this T cell receptor beta chain is a study of blood T cells in healthy people across ages. The authors ran a second PCR of about 6 to 11 cycles using a sample-barcoded 5' primer and a J-beta primer mix. MiXCR, run by TCRdb on the 5' RACE reads, gives a single entry per CDR3 protein. The sample lists about 750,000 distinct CDR3 sequences; less than 70% were seen once. This clonotype was counted ten times or more. Trimming removed 4 bases from V and 0 bases from J, with 19 bases in between. Germline CDR1 SQVTM, CDR2 ANQGSEA. This CDR3 comprises 18 residues. This receptor was obtained from an elderly man in good health. What was sequenced was blood. The rearrangement uses TRBV29-1 and TRBJ2-6; tentatively, D is TRBD2 (6 bases). The CDR3 loop reads CSVAEMRGGDSGANVLTF. Written as DNA, the CDR3 is TGCAGCGTTGCTGAAATGAGGGGCGGGGACTCTGGGGCCAACGTCCTGACTTTC. Full variable domain (outside the CDR3, taken from reference TRBV29-1 and TRBJ2-6): SAVISQKPSRDICQRGTSLTIQCQVDSQVTMMFWYRQQPGQSLTLIATANQGSEATYESGFVIDKFPISRPNLTFSTLTVSNMSPEDSSIYLCSVAEMRGGDSGANVLTFGAGSRLTVL.